These 24 T cell receptor beta chains share one sample of origin, sequenced in a study of CD8 T cells in ankylosing spondylitis. TCRdb reprocessed the 5' RACE reads via MiXCR and lists one record per CDR3 protein. Among about 120,000 distinct CDR3 sequences, roughly an eighth were seen once, and the ten largest hold 2.5% to 3%. Sequencing input: blood, either unsorted or a sorted T cell fraction (not recorded which). The receptors were sampled from a female donor with ankylosing spondylitis or in good health (not recorded which).

The chain employs TRBV11-2 and TRBJ2-7; the D is unclear. Germline CDR1 and CDR2: SGHAT and FQNNGV. This CDR3 has 13 residues. V was cut by 0 bases and J by 11 bases, with 14 bases left in between. CDR3 nucleotide sequence: TGTGCCAGCAGCTTAGAACCTCGTGGGATGGAGTACTTC. It codes for CASSLEPRGMEYF.

This clonotype was observed at least ten times. The chain employs TRBV20-1 and TRBJ1-2; D is unresolved. Trimming cost V 1 base and J 8 bases, with 14 bases left between them. The germline gives CDR1 DFQATT, CDR2 SNEGSKA (reference sequence). The CDR3 totals 13 residues. CDR3 sequence (DNA): TGCAGTGCTAGAGTCGGGAGCTTCCAGGGCTACACCTTC. It translates to CSARVGSFQGYTF.

This chain connects TRBV15 to TRBJ2-5; 9 bases match TRBD2. After removal of 4 bases from V and 4 bases from J, the junction contained 4 bases not matched to a gene. The CDR3 is made up of 14 amino acids. Germline V CDR1 and CDR2: LNHNV, YYDKDF (reference sequence). The CDR3 coding sequence is TGTGCCACCAGCACGCGGGGGGGGCCAGAGACCCAGTACTTC. Its translation: CATSTRGGPETQYF.

This clonotype was counted many times. The rearrangement joins TRBV29-1 to TRBJ1-1; TRBD1 matches 8 bases. Germline trimming cut 1 base from V and 5 bases from J; bases unmatched to any gene: 6. From germline, CDR1 is SQVTM and CDR2 ANQGSEA. The CDR3 covers 14 residues. The CDR3 loop is CSVEGQGARTEAFF. The CDR3 DNA reads TGCAGCGTTGAAGGGCAGGGGGCTCGGACTGAAGCTTTCTTT.

This clonotype was counted ten times or more. The chain uses TRBV9 and TRBJ2-7; 8 positions match TRBD2. Germline CDR1 reads SGDLS; CDR2 reads YYNGEE. The CDR3 has 15 amino acids. J lost 6 bases, V lost 4 bases, and 12 bases had no gene match. The CDR3 region has the DNA TGTGCCAGCAGCCCCTCGGGACTAGATATCTCCGAGCAGTACTTC. It encodes CASSPSGLDISEQYF. Together with reference TRBV9 and TRBJ2-7, the CDR3 gives the full variable domain: DSGVTQTPKHLITATGQRVTLRCSPRSGDLSVYWYQQSLDQGLQFLIQYYNGEERAKGNILERFSAQQFPDLHSELNLSSLELGDSALYFCASSPSGLDISEQYFGPGTRLTVT.

This clonotype was seen many times. The J gene is TRBJ1-4, the V gene TRBV12-3 or TRBV12-4; D unclear. Trimming took off 7 bases at V and 8 bases at J, with 11 bases between the two ends. The CDR3 is 12 residues long. The CDR3 coding sequence is TGTGCCAGCACCAACTGGGTGGAAAAACTGTTTTTT. It codes for CASTNWVEKLFF.

This chain joins TRBV19 and TRBJ2-1; possibly TRBD1 or TRBD2 for D (6 bases each). The CDR3 has 15 amino acids. V was trimmed by 6 bases and J by 9 bases, leaving 21 bases between them. The germline V gene has CDR1 LNHDA and CDR2 SQIVND (reference sequence). The CDR3 spells CASSPWGAYLGEQFF. The DNA of the CDR3 is TGTGCCAGTAGCCCATGGGGGGCGTACCTCGGTGAGCAGTTCTTC.

This clonotype was seen repeatedly, ten times or more. The rearrangement joins TRBV19 to TRBJ1-1; D is undetermined. The V end was cut by 5 bases, the J end by 4 bases, with 11 bases between. CDR3 size: 13 residues. Germline assignment: CDR1 LNHDA and CDR2 SQIVND (reference sequence). CDR3 coding DNA: TGTGCCAGTAGTCGGACGGAAACCACTGAAGCTTTCTTT. Amino acids: CASSRTETTEAFF.

This clonotype was recorded at least ten times. The gene calls are TRBV20-1 and TRBJ2-5; D perhaps matches TRBD2 (6 bases). The germline V and J ends were trimmed by 3 bases and 6 bases, with 20 bases remaining between them. This CDR3 spans 15 amino acids. Germline V gene data show CDR1 as DFQATT and CDR2 as SNEGSKA (reference sequence). The CDR3 loop reads CSASGRGAGIKTQYF. CDR3 DNA sequence: TGCAGTGCTAGTGGCCGGGGCGCGGGGATAAAGACCCAGTACTTC.

There are a few counts of this clonotype. The chain links TRBV7-8 to TRBJ2-3, with 10 bases fitting TRBD1. This CDR3 spans 15 amino acids. Trimming took 5 bases from V and 4 from J; bases not matched to a gene: 6. Germline V CDR1 and CDR2: SGHVS, FQNEAQ. The CDR3 region has the DNA TGTGCCAGCAGCACAAGACAGGGGGCCCCAGATACGCAGTATTTT. This codes for CASSTRQGAPDTQYF.

The genes are TRBV7-9 and TRBJ2-1; TRBD2 might be the D (5 bases). Germline lookup yields CDR1 SEHNR and CDR2 FQNEAQ (reference sequence). This CDR3 is built from 16 residues. V was trimmed by 1 base and J by 0 bases, leaving 10 bases between them. CDR3 nucleotides: TGTGCCAGCAGCTTAGGTGCGGGTAGCTCCTACAATGAGCAGTTCTTC. Translating gives CASSLGAGSSYNEQFF.

The genes are TRBV4-2 and TRBJ2-1, with TRBD2 matching over 8 bases. Germline CDR1 and CDR2: LGHNA and YNFKEQ. The CDR3 sequence is 15 residues long. Trimming cost V 4 bases and J 9 bases; bases outside gene matches: 11. CDR3: CASSRDLTSVGEQFF. The CDR3, as DNA: TGTGCCAGCAGCCGTGATTTGACTAGCGTTGGTGAGCAGTTCTTC.

V usage is TRBV9 and J usage is TRBJ1-2; D unclear. From germline, CDR1 is SGDLS and CDR2 YYNGEE. The V end lost 3 bases, the J end lost 7 bases, and 19 bases lay between the germline ends. The CDR3 loop spans 15 amino acids. The CDR3 DNA reads as TGTGCCAGCAGCGCCTCGGGCCACAGCGAAGGTGGCTACACCTTC. It is translated as CASSASGHSEGGYTF.

The rearrangement uses TRBV12-3 or TRBV12-4 and TRBJ1-1; 10 nucleotides agree with TRBD1. CDR3 size: 14 residues. The J segment lost 4 bases and the V segment lost 7 bases, leaving 6 bases of the junction unmatched. This chain's CDR3 is CASTLGQGSTEAFF. In DNA form, the CDR3 reads TGTGCCAGCACCCTGGGACAGGGGAGCACTGAAGCTTTCTTT.

This clonotype was seen many times. The chain links TRBV20-1 to TRBJ2-1; D may correspond to TRBD1 or TRBD2 (8 bases each). The CDR3 totals 14 residues. Germline assignment: CDR1 DFQATT and CDR2 SNEGSKA (reference sequence). Trimming cost V 6 bases and J 8 bases, with 20 bases left between them. Here the CDR3 reads CSARTGREVDEQFF. The CDR3 nucleotides read TGCAGTGCCCGGACAGGGCGGGAGGTTGATGAGCAGTTCTTC.

Comment on this clonotype: This sequence may be a read error, since a much larger clone differs from it by one base. V and J are TRBV5-1 and TRBJ2-1, with D tentatively TRBD1 (5 bases). This CDR3 comprises 13 residues. Germline-derived CDR1 and CDR2 are SGHRS and YFSETQ. CDR3 sequence: CAGSLRDRSEQFF. For the CDR3, the DNA is TGCGCCGGCAGCTTGCGCGACAGAAGCGAGCAGTTCTTC. Looking up the rest from reference TRBV5-1 and TRBJ2-1 gives the full variable domain: KAGVTQTPRYLIKTRGQQVTLSCSPISGHRSVSWYQQTPGQGLQFLFEYFSETQRNKGNFPGRFSGRQFSNSRSEMNVSTLELGDSALYLCAGSLRDRSEQFFGPGTRLTVL.

The chain couples TRBV7-9 to TRBJ1-1, with D perhaps TRBD1 (5 bases). This CDR3 contains 13 residues. V was cut by 2 bases and J by 5 bases, with 9 bases left in between. Germline loops: CDR1 SEHNR, CDR2 FQNEAQ (reference sequence). This CDR3 is CASSLSGRTEAFF. The CDR3 region has the DNA TGTGCCAGCAGCTTATCAGGGCGTACTGAAGCTTTCTTT.

The CDR3 protein is CASSLAELAGAGELFF. The CDR3 DNA reads TGCGCCAGCAGCTTGGCCGAACTAGCGGGAGCCGGGGAGCTGTTTTTT. This chain joins TRBV5-1 and TRBJ2-2; 11 bases agree with TRBD2. Losses at the gene ends were 0 bases for V and 6 bases for J; bases not matched to a gene: 4. CDR1 and CDR2 (germline): SGHRS, YFSETQ. The CDR3 covers 16 residues.

Many counts were recorded for this clonotype. V is TRBV28 and J is TRBJ2-7, with D unclear. The V and J ends lost 6 bases and 2 bases respectively, with 17 bases between them. Looked up from germline, CDR1 is MDHEN and CDR2 is SYDVKM. This CDR3 comprises 15 residues. CDR3 sequence reads: CASSFSDGRTYEQYF. The CDR3 DNA is TGTGCCAGCAGCTTCTCGGACGGACGGACCTACGAGCAGTACTTC.

This clonotype was seen a few times. The CDR3 bases are TGCAGCGTTGGGGTTTCGGGACGCCGGTCGGGCTACACCTTC. Protein sequence: CSVGVSGRRSGYTF. The chain links TRBV29-1 to TRBJ1-2, with D maybe TRBD1 (5 bases). Germline CDR1 and CDR2: SQVTM and ANQGSEA. Trimming pared 4 bases from V and 8 bases from J, leaving 20 bases between. This CDR3 is 14 amino acids long.

This clonotype was observed a handful of times. This chain links TRBV30 with TRBJ2-1, with a tentative D call TRBD2 (7 bases). V lost 8 bases to trimming and J lost 2 bases, with 16 bases between them. Germline values: CDR1 GTSNPN, CDR2 SVGIG (reference sequence). This CDR3 comprises 14 residues. In DNA form, the CDR3 reads TGTGCCCTTGGGGGGGACACCCCCTACAATGAGCAGTTCTTC. Amino acid sequence: CALGGDTPYNEQFF.

This clonotype was recorded at least ten times. The chain has TRBV20-1 and TRBJ2-3; D gene unclear. This CDR3 contains 13 residues. V lost 0 bases and J lost 1, with 5 bases in between. Germline loops: CDR1 DFQATT, CDR2 SNEGSKA (reference sequence). CDR3 sequence (DNA): TGCAGTGCTAGAGATCTACGCACAGATACGCAGTATTTT. Translated, it gives CSARDLRTDTQYF.

The chain is built from TRBV12-3 or TRBV12-4 and TRBJ1-5; no reliable D call. The CDR3 sequence is 11 residues long. Trimming removed 4 bases at V and 6 bases at J, with 4 bases between. CDR3 in DNA: TGTGCCAGCAGTTCCGGTCAGCCCCAGCATTTT. It translates to CASSSGQPQHF.

Turning to this clonotype: One end of the junction is discordant with germline, which a read error may explain. The chain uses TRBV5-4 and TRBJ2-1; the D gene could be TRBD1 or TRBD2 (5 bases each). The CDR3 is 19 amino acids. CDR1 and CDR2 (germline): SGHNT, YYREEE (reference sequence). CDR3 DNA sequence: TGTGCCGGCAGCTTGGGGGTGTACTCCCTTTTAAGCTCCTACAATGAGCAGTTCTTC. Protein sequence: CAGSLGVYSLLSSYNEQFF.